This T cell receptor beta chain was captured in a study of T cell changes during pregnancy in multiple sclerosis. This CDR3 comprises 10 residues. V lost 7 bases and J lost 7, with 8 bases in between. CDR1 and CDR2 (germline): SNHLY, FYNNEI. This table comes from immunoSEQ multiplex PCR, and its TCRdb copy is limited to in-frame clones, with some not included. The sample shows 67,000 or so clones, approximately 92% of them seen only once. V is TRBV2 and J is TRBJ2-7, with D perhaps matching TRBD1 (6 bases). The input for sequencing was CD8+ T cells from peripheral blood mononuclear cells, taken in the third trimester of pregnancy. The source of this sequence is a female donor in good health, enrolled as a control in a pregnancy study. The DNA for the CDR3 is TGTGCCAGCATAGGGGGTGAGCAGTACTTC. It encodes CASIGGEQYF.